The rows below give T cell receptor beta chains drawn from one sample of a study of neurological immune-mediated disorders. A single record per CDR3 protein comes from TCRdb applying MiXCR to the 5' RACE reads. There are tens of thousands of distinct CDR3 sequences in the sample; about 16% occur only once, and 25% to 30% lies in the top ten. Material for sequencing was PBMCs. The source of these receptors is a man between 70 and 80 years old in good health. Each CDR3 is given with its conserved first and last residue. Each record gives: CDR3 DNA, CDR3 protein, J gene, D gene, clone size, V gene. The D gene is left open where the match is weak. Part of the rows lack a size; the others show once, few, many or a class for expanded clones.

TGTGCCAGCAGCTTAAAGGGGGGCAATCAGCCCCAGCATTTT,CASSLKGGNQPQHF,TRBJ1-5,.,medium-sized,TRBV7-8
TGCAGTGCAACTCATTCGGGGGGGATGAACACTGAAGCTTTCTTT,CSATHSGGMNTEAFF,TRBJ1-1,.,many,TRBV20-1
TGCGCCAGCAGACTTGGGACTTCATATGGCTACACCTTC,CASRLGTSYGYTF,TRBJ1-2,.,many,TRBV5-1
TGTGCCATCAGCCATGCTGGGACATTTGCCTCCTACGAGCAGTACTTC,CAISHAGTFASYEQYF,TRBJ2-7,.,.,TRBV10-3
TGTGCCAGCAGTTTCGTGGGGGACATCAATCAGCCCCAGCATTTT,CASSFVGDINQPQHF,TRBJ1-5,.,many,TRBV12-3/TRBV12-4
TGTGCCAGCAGCTTAGGAGGGGGACAGGGCGAAGGCTACACCTTC,CASSLGGGQGEGYTF,TRBJ1-2,TRBD1,many,TRBV7-2
TGTGCCAGCTCAACCGGGACAGGCGAGGTCGAGCAGTACTTC,CASSTGTGEVEQYF,TRBJ2-7,TRBD1,many,TRBV18
TGTGCCAGCAGTTTCAGTCAGGGGGTCCAGCCCCAGCATTTT,CASSFSQGVQPQHF,TRBJ1-5,TRBD1,many,TRBV12-3/TRBV12-4
TGCGCCAGCAGCTTGGGGGCAGGGGGCTCCTACGAGCAGTACTTC,CASSLGAGGSYEQYF,TRBJ2-7,TRBD1,many,TRBV5-1
TGCAGTGCTAGGCCGCCGCGACAGGGGGCTGGGGAGACCCAGTACTTC,CSARPPRQGAGETQYF,TRBJ2-5,TRBD1,.,TRBV20-1
TGTGCCATCAGTGAAACGGGACAGTTTACAGCAACTAATGAAAAACTGTTTTTT,CAISETGQFTATNEKLFF,TRBJ1-4,TRBD1,many,TRBV10-3
TGTGCCAGCTCAAAGGGATCACAATTCGGAGAGACCCAGTACTTC,CASSKGSQFGETQYF,TRBJ2-5,.,many,TRBV2
TGCGCCAGCAGCTTGGCCGACACAAATTCACCCCTCCACTTT,CASSLADTNSPLHF,TRBJ1-6,.,many,TRBV5-1
TGCAGTGCTAGAGAGGGGCACTTCACTGAAGCTTTCTTT,CSAREGHFTEAFF,TRBJ1-1,.,many,TRBV20-1
TGTGCCAGTAGCTCCGGGACAGGGGGCTACGAGCAGGACTTC,CASSSGTGGYEQDF,TRBJ2-7,TRBD1,.,TRBV7-2
TGCGCCAGCAGCTTCGAAGGGACAGGGTACGAAAAACTGTTTTTT,CASSFEGTGYEKLFF,TRBJ1-4,TRBD1,many,TRBV4-3
TGTGCCAGCAGTTATGGCGCTAGCGGGGTCCTGGATACGCAGTATTTT,CASSYGASGVLDTQYF,TRBJ2-3,TRBD2,many,TRBV12-3/TRBV12-4
TGCGCCAGCAGCTCCAGGACGGCGAACTACGACCAGTACTTC,CASSSRTANYDQYF,TRBJ2-7,.,.,TRBV5-1
TGTGCCAGCAGCCAAGCCCCCATAGCGGGAGCGGCCTACAATGAGCAGTTCTTC,CASSQAPIAGAAYNEQFF,TRBJ2-1,TRBD2,.,TRBV3-1
TGCAGTGCTATACCCGGACAGGGGGGCACCTACGAGCAGTACTTC,CSAIPGQGGTYEQYF,TRBJ2-7,TRBD1,many,TRBV20-1
TGTGCCAGCAGCCCGAGAAGCGGGTCCCCAGGGTTTCATGAGCAGTTCTTC,CASSPRSGSPGFHEQFF,TRBJ2-1,.,.,TRBV9
TGCGCCAGCAGCTCCCTCCTCGCAGAGCAGTTCTTC,CASSSLLAEQFF,TRBJ2-1,.,many,TRBV5-1
TGCAGTGTCGCACAGTGGGCGAATGAGCAGTTCTTC,CSVAQWANEQFF,TRBJ2-1,.,.,TRBV20-1
TGCGCCAGCAGCTCCGCGGGACCGAGCTCCTATAATTCACCCCTCCACTTT,CASSSAGPSSYNSPLHF,TRBJ1-6,.,many,TRBV5-1
TGCGCCAGCAGCCAGAGACGGGGCAGGGGTTCACCCCTCCACTTT,CASSQRRGRGSPLHF,TRBJ1-6,.,many,TRBV4-3
TGTGCCACCAGCAGAGAGGAGGGAGATGGCTACACCTTC,CATSREEGDGYTF,TRBJ1-2,.,medium-sized,TRBV15
TGTGCCACCAGTGGGTTCCCGGAGGACAATGAGCAGTTCTTC,CATSGFPEDNEQFF,TRBJ2-1,.,many,TRBV24-1
TGCGCCAGCAGCTTGTATCGGGGGGCAAGCTTCTACGAGCAATACTTC,CASSLYRGASFYEQYF,TRBJ2-7,.,.,TRBV5-1
TGCGCCAGCAGCTTGGGTTTTTCCGGGGAGACCCAGTACTTC,CASSLGFSGETQYF,TRBJ2-5,.,.,TRBV5-1
TGTGCCAGCAGTTTATATCCGGGTGAGCAGTTCTTC,CASSLYPGEQFF,TRBJ2-1,.,many,TRBV12-3/TRBV12-4
TGTGTCAGCAGCGCGGCTAGGAGGGAACGGGAGACCCAGTACTTC,CVSSAARRERETQYF,TRBJ2-5,.,.,TRBV5-6
TGCAGTGCTGGCAAGGCAAAGTACATTTCTAGCACAGATACGCAGTATTTT,CSAGKAKYISSTDTQYF,TRBJ2-3,.,many,TRBV20-1
TGCAGTGCTAGAAAGGACAGGGCGGGAGAGACCCAGTACTTC,CSARKDRAGETQYF,TRBJ2-5,TRBD1,medium-sized,TRBV20-1
TGTGCCATCAGTGAAACGGGTTCACGATCCGGACTGTTTTTT,CAISETGSRSGLFF,TRBJ1-4,.,few,TRBV10-3
TGCGCCAGCAGCCAAGATTTAGGGGGCGCCCCCGGGGAGCTGTTTTTT,CASSQDLGGAPGELFF,TRBJ2-2,TRBD1,many,TRBV4-3
TGCAGTGCTAGAGGCCCCGGGACAGGGGGCGGCTACACCTTC,CSARGPGTGGGYTF,TRBJ1-2,TRBD1,few,TRBV20-1
TGTGCCAGCAGTTACACTGGGACGGGGAACACTGAAGCTTTCTTT,CASSYTGTGNTEAFF,TRBJ1-1,.,many,TRBV6-6
TGCGCCAGCAGCCAAGAAGGAGTTCCCGGGGAGCTGTTTTTT,CASSQEGVPGELFF,TRBJ2-2,.,many,TRBV4-1
TGTGCCAGCAGCCCAGAGGCAGGGAACTATGGCTACACCTTC,CASSPEAGNYGYTF,TRBJ1-2,.,few,TRBV7-2
TGTGCCAGCCAAGATCAAGAGACCCAGTACTTC,CASQDQETQYF,TRBJ2-5,.,.,TRBV3-1
TGTGCCAGCAGTTACTCACGAGGGCCCACCGGGGAGCTGTTTTTT,CASSYSRGPTGELFF,TRBJ2-2,.,many,TRBV6-5
TGCAGCGTTGAAGATCTAGGGGTTGAGCAGTTCTTC,CSVEDLGVEQFF,TRBJ2-1,.,many,TRBV29-1
TGTGCCATCAGTAGACAGGGAGAAGGCAATTCACCCCTCCACTTT,CAISRQGEGNSPLHF,TRBJ1-6,TRBD1,many,TRBV10-3
TGTGCCACCAGTGAGGGAGGGACGGCCGGGAACGAGCAGTACTTC,CATSEGGTAGNEQYF,TRBJ2-7,TRBD2,many,TRBV24-1
TGTGCCAGCAGCTTAGTACTGGGGGGCGGGGGGAATGGCTACACCTTC,CASSLVLGGGGNGYTF,TRBJ1-2,.,many,TRBV7-2
TGCAGCGTTGACCTAGCGGGAGCGGATACGCAGTATTTT,CSVDLAGADTQYF,TRBJ2-3,TRBD2,.,TRBV29-1